The clone carrying this T cell receptor beta chain was detected a few times. Its antigen is still unknown. Treg sorting used a CD4+CD25+CD127-/low gate. After constant-region reverse-primer amplification, full-length variable regions underwent semi-nested PCR with Nested Universal Primer A. One entry per CDR3 protein, called by TCRdb with MiXCR from the 5' RACE reads. The sample shows roughly 9,900 distinct CDR3 sequences, roughly 17% of them seen only once. Regarding the study as a whole: Greatest tumor Treg TCR overlap was with tumor naive CD4+ cells. The TCR gene usage of tumor memory CD4+ T cells clustered together with blood and lymph node memory CD4+ cells and with lymph node naive CD4+ cells. Larger-cohort validation covered only one TCR beta V-J rearrangement.

This CDR3 contains 15 residues. V was shortened by 5 bases and J by 5 bases, with 18 bases between the two germline ends. Germline CDR1 reads SGHTA; CDR2 reads FQGNSA. The chain recombines TRBV7-2 with TRBJ1-1; D is possibly TRBD1 (5 bases). The sample consisted of Tregs sorted from a lymph node. The TCR comes from a female donor with breast cancer. The CDR3 reads CASSVAPGRGTEAFF. The CDR3 coding sequence is TGTGCCAGCAGCGTCGCACCCGGTCGGGGGACTGAAGCTTTCTTT.